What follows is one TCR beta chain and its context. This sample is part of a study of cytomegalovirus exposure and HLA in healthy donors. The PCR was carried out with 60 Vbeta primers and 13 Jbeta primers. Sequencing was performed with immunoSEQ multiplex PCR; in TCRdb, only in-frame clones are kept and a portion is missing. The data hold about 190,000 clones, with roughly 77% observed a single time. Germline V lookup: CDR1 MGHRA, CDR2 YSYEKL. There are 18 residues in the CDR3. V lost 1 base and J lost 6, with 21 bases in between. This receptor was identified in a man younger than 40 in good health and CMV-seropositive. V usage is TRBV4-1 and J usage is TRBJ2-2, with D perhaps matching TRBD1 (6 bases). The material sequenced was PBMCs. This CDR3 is CASSQGSAYRVGPGELFF. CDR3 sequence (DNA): TGCGCCAGCAGCCAAGGTTCGGCCTACAGGGTTGGCCCCGGGGAGCTGTTTTTT.